A single sample is the source of the 20 T cell receptor beta chains below, sequenced in a study of T-cell memory formation after mild COVID-19. Using its own MiXCR run on the 5' RACE reads, TCRdb lists one record per CDR3 protein. The sample has a few hundred thousand distinct CDR3 sequences; under 30% are singletons. Sequenced material: PBMCs or a T cell subset sorted from them (not recorded which). All receptors derive from an adult woman who had mild COVID-19 (a few samples of this study predate the infection). Cell type and time point are not known.

In nucleotides, the CDR3 is TGCAGCGTTGAATACACAGATACGCAGTATTTT. It translates to CSVEYTDTQYF. V is TRBV29-1 and J is TRBJ2-3; D gene unclear. The germline V gene has CDR1 SQVTM and CDR2 ANQGSEA. Trimming pared 2 bases from V and 2 bases from J, leaving 2 bases between. CDR3 size: 11 residues.

This clonotype was recorded a few times. The CDR3, as DNA: TGTGCCAGCAGGGTGACAGGTAGTTACGAGCAGTACTTC. It codes for CASRVTGSYEQYF. This sequence joins TRBV6-5 and TRBJ2-7; D possibly corresponds to TRBD1 (6 bases). This CDR3 region has 13 residues. CDR1 MNHEY and CDR2 SVGAGI come from the germline V gene. The V end was cut by 6 bases, the J end by 4 bases, with 13 bases between.

In this sample, this clonotype turned up a few times. This rearrangement joins TRBV4-2 to TRBJ2-3; D possibly corresponds to TRBD2 (6 bases). CDR1 is LGHNA, CDR2 YNFKEQ, per germline. V lost 0 bases to trimming and J lost 3 bases, with 10 bases between them. The CDR3 runs 15 residues. The CDR3 here is CASSQDHRGTDTQYF. The CDR3 DNA follows: TGTGCCAGCAGCCAAGATCATCGGGGGACAGATACGCAGTATTTT.

This clonotype occurred a few times. The chain employs TRBV6-2 or TRBV6-3 and TRBJ2-1, with D possibly matching TRBD2 (5 bases). V was cut by 6 bases and J by 7 bases, with 10 bases left in between. CDR3 length: 12 residues. Germline lookup yields CDR1 MNHEY and CDR2 SVGEGT. The DNA of the CDR3 is TGTGCCAGCAGCCAAACTAGAAATGAGCAGTTCTTC. Protein product: CASSQTRNEQFF.

For this clonotype: As the CDR3 is not closed by the conserved phenylalanine or tryptophan, this likely results from a read error. The rearrangement uses TRBV2 and TRBJ1-2, with D possibly TRBD1 on 5 matching bases. V shed 4 bases and J shed 7 bases, with 16 bases lying between them. The CDR3 sequence is 14 residues long. CDR1 and CDR2 from the germline V gene are SNHLY and FYNNEI. For the CDR3, the DNA is TGTGCCAGCAGTGCGGGACCGACATTCTCTGGCTACACCTTA. This codes for CASSAGPTFSGYTL.

This clonotype has more than one count but fewer than ten. V gene TRBV28 combines with J gene TRBJ1-2; D is unclear. V shed 1 base and J shed 4 bases, with 7 bases lying between them. This CDR3 is 13 amino acids long. Looked up from germline, CDR1 is MDHEN and CDR2 is SYDVKM. CDR3: CASSLSIGYGYTF. The CDR3 nucleotides read TGTGCCAGCAGTTTATCAATTGGCTATGGCTACACCTTC.

The genes are TRBV7-2 and TRBJ2-3; D assignment may be TRBD1 or TRBD2 (5 bases each). This CDR3 contains 16 residues. Germline assignment: CDR1 SGHTA and CDR2 FQGNSA. Trimming left V 3 bases short and J 1 base short, with 14 bases between. This CDR3 is CASSFRGNAGTDTQYF. The CDR3 DNA reads as TGTGCCAGCAGCTTCCGGGGCAATGCTGGCACAGATACGCAGTATTTT.

The chain couples TRBV20-1 to TRBJ2-1; D might be TRBD1 (8 bases). With 7 bases removed from V and 6 bases from J, the gap between germline ends came to 31 bases. The CDR3 runs to 18 residues. Germline lookup yields CDR1 DFQATT and CDR2 SNEGSKA (reference sequence). CDR3 nucleotide sequence: TGCAGTGTTTCAGGACAGGGTGTCTCTAGCGGTGCGGGCAATGAGCAGTTCTTC. It codes for CSVSGQGVSSGAGNEQFF.

V usage is TRBV20-1 and J usage is TRBJ1-3, with no clear D. The germline V and J ends were trimmed by 0 bases and 0 bases, with 18 bases remaining between them. The CDR3 sequence is 18 residues long. The V gene's germline CDR1 is DFQATT and CDR2 SNEGSKA (reference sequence). The CDR3 bases are TGCAGTGCTAGAGACGATGGTAGACGGTATATCTCTGGAAACACCATATATTTT. It yields the protein CSARDDGRRYISGNTIYF.

This rearrangement joins TRBV4-3 to TRBJ2-3; TRBD2 agrees at 9 bases. The CDR3 consists of 17 residues. V dropped 0 bases and J dropped 6; count of bases not matched to a gene: 10. Germline lookup yields CDR1 LGHNA and CDR2 YSLEER. The CDR3 sequence: CASSQDPPSGKTDTQYF. DNA of the CDR3: TGCGCCAGCAGCCAAGACCCCCCTAGCGGGAAAACCGATACGCAGTATTTT.

The rearrangement uses TRBV25-1 and TRBJ2-1; TRBD2 matches 8 bases. This CDR3 has 16 residues. Unmatched junction bases numbered 13, after V lost 4 bases and J lost 8 bases. CDR1 and CDR2 (germline): MGHDK, SYGVNS. The CDR3 DNA sequence: TGTGCCAGCAGTGGGGATAGCGGGGCGTCGTGGGATGAGCAGTTCTTC. It encodes CASSGDSGASWDEQFF.

The rearrangement uses TRBV12-3 or TRBV12-4 and TRBJ1-6, with a possible D match to TRBD1 (5 bases). The CDR3 covers 17 residues. V shed 4 bases and J shed 7 bases, with 20 bases lying between them. CDR3 DNA sequence: TGTGCCAGCAGTTGGGGGTCCGGTAGGGGAAACAATTCACCCCTCCACTTT. It translates to CASSWGSGRGNNSPLHF.

The J gene is TRBJ1-2, the V gene TRBV5-5; D is possibly TRBD1 (5 bases). The ends were cut back, 5 bases at V and 10 bases at J, with 18 bases in the middle. CDR3 length equals 13 residues. The germline V gene has CDR1 SGHKS and CDR2 YYEKEE (reference sequence). CDR3 sequence reads: CASRQASPLSYTF. CDR3 in DNA: TGTGCCAGCAGACAGGCCTCCCCTTTGTCCTACACCTTC.

This clonotype was found many times. The chain links TRBV7-9 to TRBJ2-7; D tentatively reads TRBD1 or TRBD2 (5 bases each). Trimming shortened V by 9 bases and J by 4 bases, and 19 bases separated the two germline ends. The CDR3 covers 14 residues. The germline V gene has CDR1 SEHNR and CDR2 FQNEAQ (reference sequence). The CDR3 spells CASGGWGRGYEQYF. The CDR3 bases are TGTGCCAGTGGAGGTTGGGGGAGAGGATACGAGCAGTACTTC.

The sample holds a few counts of this clonotype. The V call is TRBV29-1, the J call TRBJ2-7, with 8 bases identical to TRBD2. From germline, CDR1 is SQVTM and CDR2 ANQGSEA. Trimming took 7 bases from V and 5 from J; bases not matched to a gene: 10. The CDR3 has 13 amino acids. In DNA form, the CDR3 reads TGCAGCGCAAGCGGGAGCGCTCTGGACGAGCAGTACTTC. Translated, it gives CSASGSALDEQYF.

V gene TRBV5-1 combines with J gene TRBJ2-2; 8 bases are shared with TRBD2. The CDR3 runs to 20 residues. J gave up 3 bases and V 4 bases, and 20 bases lay outside the gene matches. From germline, CDR1 is SGHRS and CDR2 YFSETQ. CDR3 loop: CASSPLRGRRRGVDTGELFF. The CDR3 DNA sequence: TGCGCCAGCAGCCCCCTGAGGGGACGCCGGCGGGGGGTTGACACCGGGGAGCTGTTTTTT.

The chain combines TRBV6-8 with TRBJ2-5; 7 positions agree with TRBD2. Germline V gene data show CDR1 as MNHGY and CDR2 as SAAAGT. This CDR3 contains 15 residues. With V trimmed by 10 bases and J by 5 bases, 16 bases remained unmatched. CDR3 DNA: TGTGCCAACCGGTGGGGATCCGGAGCGGGGGAGACCCAGTACTTC. Protein sequence: CANRWGSGAGETQYF.

The CDR3 DNA follows: TGCGCCAGCAGCTTCGATCCACCTCAGGGCACTGAAGCTTTCTTT. Its translation: CASSFDPPQGTEAFF. The V call is TRBV5-1, the J call TRBJ1-1, with D possibly being TRBD1 (5 bases). The CDR3 covers 15 residues. V was clipped by 2 bases and J by 4 bases, with 15 bases between them. Germline-derived CDR1 and CDR2 are SGHRS and YFSETQ.

This sequence joins TRBV4-2 and TRBJ2-5; TRBD1 matches at 10 bases. The V gene's germline CDR1 is LGHNA and CDR2 YNFKEQ. CDR3 length: 17 amino acids. V was clipped by 4 bases and J by 2 bases; unmatched bases: 10. The CDR3 protein is CASSPNVAGQGQETQYF. The CDR3 region has the DNA TGTGCCAGCAGCCCTAACGTGGCGGGACAGGGGCAAGAGACCCAGTACTTC.

This chain uses TRBV7-2 with TRBJ2-7; D may match TRBD1 or TRBD2 (5 bases each). The germline V and J ends were trimmed by 1 base and 0 bases, with 10 bases remaining between them. This CDR3 contains 15 residues. Germline V gene data show CDR1 as SGHTA and CDR2 as FQGNSA. The chain's CDR3 is CASSLGDVYSYEQYF. In nucleotides, the CDR3 is TGTGCCAGCAGCTTAGGGGACGTCTACTCCTACGAGCAGTACTTC.